The rows below give T cell receptor beta chains drawn from one sample of a study of blood T cells in healthy people across ages. TCRdb reprocessed the 5' RACE reads with MiXCR, giving one entry per CDR3 protein. The table has roughly 680,000 distinct CDR3 sequences, more than 40% seen once. The sample taken for sequencing was blood. Receptors were obtained from a woman between 55 and 75 years old in good health. Both conserved end residues are part of each CDR3. D genes are given only for firm matches. Expanded clones are given a class, and other clones once, few, many or no size at all.

TGCAGTGCTAGAGATCTATCGGGGACAGCTAACTATGGCTACACCTTC,CSARDLSGTANYGYTF,TRBV20-1,TRBD1,TRBJ1-2,.,16
TGCAGTGCCGCAGGCCCCTCGGACAACGTAGAAGCTTTCTTT,CSAAGPSDNVEAFF,TRBV20-1,.,TRBJ1-1,.,14
TGTGCCAGCAGTTTAGATGGGGGGAATGAGCAGTACTTC,CASSLDGGNEQYF,TRBV12-3/TRBV12-4,.,TRBJ2-5,.,13
TGTGCCAGCAGCCAGGGACCACAGAACTATGGCTACACCTTC,CASSQGPQNYGYTF,TRBV3-1,.,TRBJ1-2,.,14
TGCAGTGCCCGACAATTATGGGGGCAAGAGACCCAGTACTTC,CSARQLWGQETQYF,TRBV20-1,.,TRBJ2-5,once,14
TGCAGTGCTAGGGCCCTTGGCGGAAACTCCTACGAGCAGTACTTC,CSARALGGNSYEQYF,TRBV20-1,.,TRBJ2-7,many,15
TGTGCCAGCTCTCCATTACAGGGGGCGGGCAATGAGCAGTTCTTC,CASSPLQGAGNEQFF,TRBV18,TRBD1,TRBJ2-1,once,15
TGTGCCAGCATGACGGGAGATCGGACAGGGAACGAGCAGTACTTC,CASMTGDRTGNEQYF,TRBV27,TRBD1,TRBJ2-7,.,15
TGCAGTGCTAGATGGGGTGAAAAACTGTTTTTT,CSARWGEKLFF,TRBV20-1,.,TRBJ1-4,.,11
TGCAGTGCTAGATCTTATGACGGAGGTGCCGAGACCCAGTACTTC,CSARSYDGGAETQYF,TRBV20-1,.,TRBJ2-5,.,15
TGTGCCAGCAGCCGAGACGGACACCGTGGACCGGGAGAGGGCGAGCAGTACTTC,CASSRDGHRGPGEGEQYF,TRBV5-5,.,TRBJ2-7,.,18
TGCAGCGTCCGTACAGGGGGCACGACTGAAGCTTTCTTT,CSVRTGGTTEAFF,TRBV29-1,TRBD1,TRBJ1-1,.,13
TGTGCCAGCAGTGTACGGGGCCTAAAAAACATTCAGTACTTC,CASSVRGLKNIQYF,TRBV2,.,TRBJ2-4,.,14
TGTGCCAGCACCACGGTCGGATTAGCCAAAAACATTCAGTACTTC,CASTTVGLAKNIQYF,TRBV12-3/TRBV12-4,.,TRBJ2-4,many,15
TGTGCCAGCAGCCAAGATCGCCATTATGGGACCGACGAGCAGTACTTC,CASSQDRHYGTDEQYF,TRBV3-1,.,TRBJ2-7,.,16
TGTGCCAGCAGTTTGACAAGTTACTACGAGCAGTACTTC,CASSLTSYYEQYF,TRBV28,.,TRBJ2-7,.,13
TGTGCCAGCAGTCACCTCATGACAGGCCAGTCCTACGAGCAGTACTTC,CASSHLMTGQSYEQYF,TRBV6-2/TRBV6-3,.,TRBJ2-7,many,16
TGTGCCATCCAGGGGGACAGGCCAGCTAACTATGGCTACACCTTC,CAIQGDRPANYGYTF,TRBV10-3,TRBD1,TRBJ1-2,.,15
TGTGCCAGCAGCCAAGTTTGGACAGGGGCCTACGAGCAGTACTTC,CASSQVWTGAYEQYF,TRBV4-2,TRBD1,TRBJ2-7,many,15
TGTGCCAGCTCTCGGGAGACTGACAATGAGCAGTTCTTC,CASSRETDNEQFF,TRBV18,.,TRBJ2-1,few,13
TGCAGTGCCCGTCCCGCAGAGCCTAACACAGATACGCAGTATTTT,CSARPAEPNTDTQYF,TRBV20-1,.,TRBJ2-3,.,15
TGCGCCAGCAGCCGAGCATCCGGGACAGGCTCCTACAATGAGCAGTTCTTC,CASSRASGTGSYNEQFF,TRBV4-3,TRBD1,TRBJ2-1,.,17
TGTGCCAGCAACCGGGGGGGAGGCCTCTACGAGCAGTACTTC,CASNRGGGLYEQYF,TRBV12-3/TRBV12-4,TRBD2,TRBJ2-7,.,14
TGTGCCAGCAGCTTAACACCCGGACTAGGGGCCTACAATGAGCAGTACTTC,CASSLTPGLGAYNEQYF,TRBV7-2,TRBD2,TRBJ2-7,.,17
TGCAGCGTTGAAGGGGCGGGTAATGAAAAACTGTTTTTT,CSVEGAGNEKLFF,TRBV29-1,.,TRBJ1-4,few,13
TGTGCCAGCTTCAGGGGTGATACCGGGGAGCTGTTTTTT,CASFRGDTGELFF,TRBV6-5,.,TRBJ2-2,.,13
TGCAGTGCTAGAGCTGGACAGGGGACAGATGAAAAACTGTTTTTT,CSARAGQGTDEKLFF,TRBV20-1,TRBD1,TRBJ1-4,.,15
TGTGCCAGCAGTTTATTCGAGCGGAAGCCCCAGTTCTTC,CASSLFERKPQFF,TRBV10-3,.,TRBJ2-1,.,13
TGCGCCAGCAGCCAAGATGTGGGGGCAGGGGGGACCCTAGAGCAGTACTTC,CASSQDVGAGGTLEQYF,TRBV4-3,.,TRBJ2-5,once,17
TGCAGTGCTAGCCAGGGGTGGGACGAGCAGTACTTC,CSASQGWDEQYF,TRBV20-1,.,TRBJ2-7,.,12
TGTGCCAGCAGTTACTCGATGGCTAGTCAAGAGACCCAGTACTTC,CASSYSMASQETQYF,TRBV6-5,.,TRBJ2-5,.,15
TGTGCCAGCAGCGCATCGGGACTAGCTTTAAATGAGCAGTTCTTC,CASSASGLALNEQFF,TRBV5-5,TRBD2,TRBJ2-1,.,15
TGTGCCAGCAGTCCCAAGAGCTCCTATAATTCACCCCTCCACTTT,CASSPKSSYNSPLHF,TRBV6-6,.,TRBJ1-6,few,15
TGTGCCAGCAGTAGACAGGGTGGGGAGTCGGAGACCCAGTACTTC,CASSRQGGESETQYF,TRBV6-6,TRBD1,TRBJ2-5,few,15
TGTGCCAGCAGGCAGGGATCGACTGAAGCTTTCTTT,CASRQGSTEAFF,TRBV6-5,.,TRBJ1-1,few,12
TGCAGTGCCGGGTGGGGACTCAAAACAGATACGCAGTATTTT,CSAGWGLKTDTQYF,TRBV20-1,.,TRBJ2-3,few,14
TGTGCCAGCAGTTCACGGGGAATGGTTTCCTACAATGAGCAGTTCTTC,CASSSRGMVSYNEQFF,TRBV27,.,TRBJ2-1,.,16
TGTGCCACCGGGACTCCGGCCTCCTACGAGCAGTACTTC,CATGTPASYEQYF,TRBV10-3,.,TRBJ2-7,many,13
TGTGCCAGCAGCCAAGAACTAACGGGAGGGCCTTCCTACGAGCAGTACTTC,CASSQELTGGPSYEQYF,TRBV3-1,TRBD2,TRBJ2-7,.,17
TGTGCCAGCAGTTTACTTATCTACGAGCAGTACTTC,CASSLLIYEQYF,TRBV28,.,TRBJ2-7,.,12
TGTGCCAGCAGCCGTACTAGCGGGAACTACGAGCAGTACTTC,CASSRTSGNYEQYF,TRBV12-3/TRBV12-4,TRBD2,TRBJ2-7,many,14
TGTGCCAGCAGCCAGGGTCTAGCGCTTAGCACAGATACGCAGTATTTT,CASSQGLALSTDTQYF,TRBV7-2,.,TRBJ2-3,few,16
TGTGCCAGCAGCCAAGGCCCGAGACAGAGTCAAGAGACCCAGTACTTC,CASSQGPRQSQETQYF,TRBV3-1,.,TRBJ2-5,few,16
TGCAGTGCTAGCTCAGTTAGGGACTCCTCCTACGAGCAGTACTTC,CSASSVRDSSYEQYF,TRBV20-1,.,TRBJ2-7,few,15
TGCGCCAGCAGACCCGGGACAGGGGGCTCCTACGAGCAGTACTTC,CASRPGTGGSYEQYF,TRBV5-1,TRBD1,TRBJ2-7,few,15
TGCAGTGCTAGAGATGCTAGCGGGATAAAGGCCGGGGAGCTGTTTTTT,CSARDASGIKAGELFF,TRBV20-1,TRBD2,TRBJ2-2,.,16
TGCAGTGCTAGAGATGCCCGGGGCACTAGCGGGTTAACCTACGAGCAGTACTTC,CSARDARGTSGLTYEQYF,TRBV20-1,TRBD2,TRBJ2-7,.,18
TGTGCCAGCAGCTCCGGGAGGGGGGAACAGTTCTTC,CASSSGRGEQFF,TRBV7-6,TRBD2,TRBJ2-1,few,12
TGTGCCAGCAGTTACAAGACTAGCGGAGAAAGATACGAGCAGTACTTC,CASSYKTSGERYEQYF,TRBV6-2/TRBV6-3,TRBD2,TRBJ2-7,few,16
TGTGCCACCCAGCGGGACAGTAATTCACCCCTCCACTTT,CATQRDSNSPLHF,TRBV28,TRBD1,TRBJ1-6,many,13
TGCGCCAGCAGCCCCGTCCCGGGACAGGGACCCTCTAACTATGGCTACACCTTC,CASSPVPGQGPSNYGYTF,TRBV5-1,TRBD1,TRBJ1-2,few,18
TGCAGTGCTAGGGCTAGCGGGAGTCGTTCAAACAATGAGCAGTTCTTC,CSARASGSRSNNEQFF,TRBV20-1,TRBD2,TRBJ2-1,.,16
TGTGCCAGCAGCCATGGGACTAGCGGGGCCTACGAGCAGTACTTC,CASSHGTSGAYEQYF,TRBV3-1,TRBD2,TRBJ2-7,.,15
TGTGCCAGCAGCTTCCGTAGTCGTTACGAGCAGTACTTC,CASSFRSRYEQYF,TRBV7-2,.,TRBJ2-7,few,13
TGTGCCAGCAGTGATACTAGCGGGAGGGCCGGCGACAATGAGCAGTTCTTC,CASSDTSGRAGDNEQFF,TRBV25-1,TRBD2,TRBJ2-1,many,17
TGCGCCAGCAGCCAAGAAGCGGGGACTACAGATACGCAGTATTTT,CASSQEAGTTDTQYF,TRBV4-3,TRBD2,TRBJ2-3,.,15
TGTGCCAGCAGTGCGGGACTAGCGGTAGAAGATACGCAGTATTTT,CASSAGLAVEDTQYF,TRBV27,TRBD2,TRBJ2-3,.,15
TGTGCCAGCAGCTCCGGACTAGCGGGATCGAATGAGCAGTTCTTC,CASSSGLAGSNEQFF,TRBV7-3,TRBD2,TRBJ2-1,.,15
TGTGCCAGCAGTTCCGGAACAGGGGTCGGCACAGATACGCAGTATTTT,CASSSGTGVGTDTQYF,TRBV5-5,TRBD1,TRBJ2-3,.,16